One and the same sample provided the 26 T cell receptor beta chains below, sequenced in a study of T-cell memory formation after mild COVID-19. One entry per CDR3 protein results from TCRdb running MiXCR on the 5' RACE reads. This table has just over 350,000 distinct CDR3 sequences, 13% to 15% appearing once. The material sequenced was PBMCs or a T cell subset sorted from them (not recorded which). Receptors were obtained from a man aged 18 to 30 who had mild COVID-19 (a few samples of this study predate the infection). Cell type and time point are not known.

At least ten counts were recorded for this clonotype. The V and J genes are TRBV20-1 and TRBJ1-2; D unclear. Germline V gene lookup returns CDR1 DFQATT and CDR2 SNEGSKA (reference sequence). The CDR3 spans 11 residues. V lost 4 bases, J lost 3 bases, and 6 bases lay in between. The CDR3 region has the DNA TGCAGTGCTAAATCAGACTATGGCTACACCTTC. Protein sequence: CSAKSDYGYTF.

The V and J genes are TRBV2 and TRBJ2-3; D is possibly TRBD1 or TRBD2 (6 bases each). This CDR3 region has 14 residues. The germline CDR1 and CDR2 sequences are SNHLY and FYNNEI. Trimming pared 6 bases from V and 11 bases from J, leaving 21 bases between. CDR3 sequence (DNA): TGTGCCAGCAGACCTCGGGGGCCAGTTAGTAAGCAGTATTTT. It encodes CASRPRGPVSKQYF. The full variable domain, completed using reference TRBV2 and TRBJ2-3, is EPEVTQTPSHQVTQMGQEVILRCVPISNHLYFYWYRQILGQKVEFLVSFYNNEISEKSEIFDDQFSVERPDGSNFTLKIRSTKLEDSAMYFCASRPRGPVSKQYFGPGTRLTVL.

This clonotype was detected a few times. The chain uses TRBV7-9 and TRBJ1-6, with TRBD1 matching 8 bases. Germline-derived CDR1 and CDR2 are SEHNR and FQNEAQ (reference sequence). Trimming removed 1 base from V and 10 bases from J; junction bases left unmatched: 6. The CDR3 spans 15 residues. The CDR3 sequence: CASSLVSGGMSPLHF. In nucleotides, the CDR3 is TGTGCCAGCAGCTTAGTATCAGGGGGCATGTCACCCCTCCACTTT.

V is TRBV27 and J is TRBJ2-3, with 13 bases matching TRBD2. Germline CDR1 reads MNHEY; CDR2 reads SMNVEV (reference sequence). V shed 3 bases, J shed 1 base, and the junction held 4 bases outside the gene matches. CDR3 length equals 17 residues. CDR3 DNA: TGTGCCAGCAGTTTGACTAGCGGGGGGTCCGGCACAGATACGCAGTATTTT. This sequence encodes CASSLTSGGSGTDTQYF.

This clonotype has only a few counts. The V gene is TRBV12-5, the J gene TRBJ2-7, with D perhaps matching TRBD2 (6 bases). This CDR3 is built from 13 residues. Trimming pared 6 bases from V and 1 base from J, leaving 10 bases between. CDR1 and CDR2 (germline): LGHNT, FRNRAP. The CDR3 loop is CASGASASYEQYF. CDR3 nucleotides: TGTGCTAGTGGGGCTAGCGCGTCCTACGAGCAGTACTTC.

The sample holds a few counts of this clonotype. This sequence joins TRBV12-3 or TRBV12-4 and TRBJ1-2, with D possibly being TRBD1 (6 bases). The CDR3 has 14 residues. Trimming left V 3 bases short and J 2 bases short, with 10 bases between. The CDR3 protein is CASSFLQGNYGYTF. CDR3 DNA sequence: TGTGCCAGCAGTTTTCTCCAGGGGAACTATGGCTACACCTTC.

In this sample, this clonotype turned up a few times. The chain couples TRBV14 to TRBJ2-3, with TRBD1 matching over 7 bases. In germline, CDR1 is SGHDN, CDR2 FVKESK. The CDR3 runs 14 residues. The J segment lost 9 bases and the V segment lost 3 bases, leaving 9 bases of the junction unmatched. CDR3 region: CASSQGLNRGTQYF. For the CDR3, the DNA is TGTGCCAGCAGCCAGGGCCTAAACAGGGGCACGCAGTATTTT.

The table lists this clonotype with a count of one. The chain combines TRBV20-1 with TRBJ1-1; D gene unclear. CDR3 length: 13 residues. CDR1 and CDR2 (germline): DFQATT, SNEGSKA (reference sequence). With 2 bases removed from V and 7 bases from J, the gap between germline ends came to 14 bases. Written as DNA, the CDR3 is TGCAGTGCTAGACGCAGAACTAATAATGAAGCTTTCTTT. This sequence encodes CSARRRTNNEAFF.

This clonotype was counted between two and nine times. The chain is built from TRBV5-1 and TRBJ2-3; unclear D gene. The CDR3 extends over 15 amino acids. V was cut by 2 bases and J by 1 base, with 11 bases left in between. Germline CDR1 and CDR2: SGHRS and YFSETQ. For the CDR3, the DNA is TGCGCCAGCAGCTTTACTACTACCGGCACAGATACGCAGTATTTT. Its translation is CASSFTTTGTDTQYF.

The chain combines TRBV3-1 with TRBJ2-5; 10 positions match TRBD1. Trimming removed 1 base from V and 1 base from J; junction bases left unmatched: 3. This CDR3 region has 16 residues. CDR1 is LGHDT and CDR2 is YNNKEL in the germline V gene (reference sequence). The CDR3 is CASSQAGTGAQETQYF. Here the CDR3 DNA reads TGTGCCAGCAGCCAAGCAGGGACAGGGGCCCAAGAGACCCAGTACTTC.

This clonotype was observed a few times. The V and J genes are TRBV5-1 and TRBJ2-5; no firm D call. Germline loops: CDR1 SGHRS, CDR2 YFSETQ. The V end lost 0 bases, the J end lost 1 base, and 13 bases lay between the germline ends. The CDR3 extends over 16 amino acids. CDR3: CASSLVGIGPQETQYF. In nucleotides, the CDR3 is TGCGCCAGCAGCTTGGTAGGGATAGGGCCCCAAGAGACCCAGTACTTC.

The rearrangement uses TRBV5-1 and TRBJ1-2, with D possibly being TRBD1 (5 bases). V lost 0 bases, J lost 6 bases, and 12 bases lay in between. The CDR3 contains 14 residues. The germline CDR1 and CDR2 sequences are SGHRS and YFSETQ. The CDR3 nucleotides are TGCGCCAGCAGCTTGGACCCCACGGGGGATGGCTACACCTTC. This gives the protein CASSLDPTGDGYTF.

The chain couples TRBV7-2 to TRBJ2-1; 9 bases match TRBD2. Looked up from germline, CDR1 is SGHTA and CDR2 is FQGNSA. V lost 1 base and J lost 7; bases outside the gene matches: 5. This CDR3 has 15 amino acids. Written as DNA, the CDR3 is TGTGCCAGCAGCTTAGTGGCTAGCGGGGTGAATGAGCAGTTCTTC. Translation: CASSLVASGVNEQFF.

This clonotype was observed many times. The V gene is TRBV12-3 or TRBV12-4, the J gene TRBJ2-3, with 10 bases fitting TRBD2. The CDR3 contains 16 residues. V lost 4 bases, J lost 4 bases, and 8 bases stayed unmatched. CDR3: CASSSQKRGGSDTQYF. DNA for the CDR3: TGTGCCAGCAGTTCCCAGAAGCGGGGGGGTTCAGATACGCAGTATTTT.

This sequence joins TRBV7-2 and TRBJ2-1; 9 nucleotides align to TRBD2. The CDR3 runs to 16 residues. Trimming cost V 2 bases and J 5 bases; bases outside gene matches: 7. Per germline, CDR1 SGHTA and CDR2 FQGNSA. The CDR3 is CASSLSGGGENNEQFF. The CDR3 region has the DNA TGTGCCAGCAGCTTATCGGGCGGGGGGGAAAACAATGAGCAGTTCTTC.

This clonotype occurred a few times. V usage is TRBV2 and J usage is TRBJ1-5, with a weak D call TRBD1 (5 bases). Looked up from germline, CDR1 is SNHLY and CDR2 is FYNNEI. The germline V and J ends were trimmed by 3 bases and 3 bases, with 9 bases remaining between them. The CDR3 length is 14 residues. The CDR3 DNA sequence: TGTGCCAGCAGTGAGGACATGGCCAATCAGCCCCAGCATTTT. It specifies CASSEDMANQPQHF.

This clonotype was seen only a few times. The chain joins TRBV5-6 to TRBJ1-5, with TRBD1 as a possible D gene (5 bases). Per germline, CDR1 SGHDT and CDR2 YYEEEE. The CDR3 covers 13 residues. The V end was cut by 3 bases, the J end by 4 bases, with 8 bases between. CDR3 sequence: CASSSPGNQPQHF. CDR3 coding DNA: TGTGCCAGCAGCTCCCCAGGGAATCAGCCCCAGCATTTT.

The sample holds a few counts of this clonotype. The chain employs TRBV5-1 and TRBJ1-1, with D tentatively TRBD1 (5 bases). V was pared by 4 bases and J by 0 bases, with 13 bases between. The CDR3 contains 15 residues. The germline V gene has CDR1 SGHRS and CDR2 YFSETQ. The CDR3 sequence is CASSTTAGVNTEAFF. The CDR3 nucleotides read TGCGCCAGCAGCACTACCGCGGGGGTGAACACTGAAGCTTTCTTT.

This clonotype was observed a handful of times. The gene calls are TRBV24-1 and TRBJ2-1, with 7 positions matching TRBD1. Losses at the gene ends were 4 bases for V and 5 bases for J; bases not matched to a gene: 13. Germline CDR1 reads KGHDR; CDR2 reads SFDVKD. This CDR3 comprises 17 residues. The CDR3 coding sequence is TGTGCCACCAGTGACCCCAAAACAGGGGATTCTAACAATGAGCAGTTCTTC. Translation gives CATSDPKTGDSNNEQFF.

This clonotype was counted between two and nine times. The chain recombines TRBV11-1 with TRBJ1-1; D is ambiguous. Deletions cut 1 base from V and 10 bases from J, with 13 bases between. The CDR3 consists of 13 residues. Germline V gene lookup returns CDR1 SGHAT and CDR2 FQDESV (reference sequence). The CDR3 spells CASSLGLERIAFF. CDR3 coding DNA: TGTGCCAGCAGCTTAGGGCTTGAACGCATAGCTTTCTTT.

The chain uses TRBV27 and TRBJ2-4, with TRBD2 matching over 7 bases. V shed 4 bases and J 8 bases; nucleotides not matched to a gene: 8. Looked up from germline, CDR1 is MNHEY and CDR2 is SMNVEV (reference sequence). This CDR3 is built from 14 residues. The CDR3 DNA reads as TGTGCCAGCAGTTCCCGATGGGGGGGGGACATTCAGTACTTC. Translated, it gives CASSSRWGGDIQYF.

The chain couples TRBV7-3 to TRBJ2-3; tentatively, D is TRBD1 or TRBD2 (5 bases each). This CDR3 is 16 amino acids long. Trimming removed 5 bases from V and 3 bases from J, with 18 bases in between. The germline V gene has CDR1 SGHTA and CDR2 FQGTGA. The CDR3: CASSLTGQLRTDTQYF. As DNA, the CDR3 is TGTGCCAGCAGCCTCACGGGGCAGTTGAGGACAGATACGCAGTATTTT. The complete variable domain, with remaining parts taken from reference TRBV7-3 and TRBJ2-3, reads GAGVSQTPSNKVTEKGKYVELRCDPISGHTALYWYRQSLGQGPEFLIYFQGTGAADDSGLPNDRFFAVRPEGSVSTLKIQRTERGDSAVYLCASSLTGQLRTDTQYFGPGTRLTVL.

As DNA, the CDR3 is TGCGCCAGCAGCCAGAGGGGAATAGCTAATGAAAAACTGTTTTTT. Translating it yields CASSQRGIANEKLFF. J is TRBJ1-4 and V is TRBV4-3, with D possibly being TRBD1 (5 bases). Germline-derived CDR1 and CDR2 are LGHNA and YSLEER. CDR3 length equals 15 residues. Trimming removed 3 bases from V and 3 bases from J, with 11 bases in between.

This clonotype was observed a handful of times. The rearrangement links TRBV5-1 to TRBJ2-7, with D maybe TRBD2 (7 bases). V was shortened by 0 bases and J by 7 bases, with 20 bases between the two germline ends. The CDR3 spans 16 residues. CDR1 and CDR2 (germline): SGHRS, YFSETQ. The CDR3 loop is CASSLALGGPSREQYF. The CDR3 DNA reads as TGCGCCAGCAGCTTGGCCCTGGGGGGGCCCTCGCGGGAGCAGTACTTC.

The rearrangement joins TRBV19 to TRBJ2-1; weak D call: TRBD2 (7 bases). The V gene's germline CDR1 is LNHDA and CDR2 SQIVND (reference sequence). This CDR3 has 15 residues. The V end was cut by 5 bases, the J end by 6 bases, with 17 bases between. The CDR3 spells CASSLAPRGGNEQFF. The CDR3 DNA reads TGTGCCAGTAGTCTGGCCCCAAGGGGGGGCAATGAGCAGTTCTTC.

This clonotype has a handful of counts. V and J are TRBV7-3 and TRBJ2-7; possible D gene TRBD1, 5 bases. Per the germline V gene, CDR1 is SGHTA and CDR2 is FQGTGA. This CDR3 is built from 15 residues. V gave up 1 base and J gave up 3 bases, with 13 bases separating them. CDR3 DNA sequence: TGTGCCAGCAGCTTAAGCCAGGGTTCTTTCTACGAGCAGTACTTC. This codes for CASSLSQGSFYEQYF.